This T cell receptor (beta chain) derives from a study of T cells after yellow fever vaccination. Study outcomes and limitations: Any FACS-sorted repertoire could hold abundant clonotypes that contaminate it from the bulk population.

This clonotype was seen a few times. Its antigen is not known. TCRdb re-called the 5' RACE reads with MiXCR, one entry per CDR3 protein. The sample has hundreds of thousands of distinct CDR3 sequences, about 13% seen once. Germline V lookup: CDR1 GTSNPN, CDR2 SVGIG (reference sequence). Trimming removed 6 bases from V and 0 bases from J, with 12 bases in between. This CDR3 has 14 residues. Specimen: PBMCs, collected on the day of the yellow fever booster vaccination. The chain combines TRBV30 with TRBJ2-4; either TRBD1 or TRBD2 may fit D (5 bases each). The receptor was derived from a young man who received the YFV17D yellow fever vaccine. The CDR3 DNA reads as TGTGCCTGTCACCCCGGGACAGCCAAAAACATTCAGTACTTC. Protein sequence: CACHPGTAKNIQYF. The full variable domain, rest sourced from reference TRBV30 and TRBJ2-4, is SQTIHQWPATLVQPVGSPLSLECTVEGTSNPNLYWYRQAAGRGLQLLFYSVGIGQISSEVPQNLSASRPQDRQFILSSKKLLLSDSGFYLCACHPGTAKNIQYFGAGTRLSVL.